These T cell receptor beta chains were read from a single sample in a study of human T cells and chemical hapten exposure. MiXCR was run by TCRdb on the RACE reads, yielding one entry per CDR3 protein. The sample contains approximately 97,000 distinct CDR3 sequences, around a quarter of which appear only once. The material sequenced was whole blood, taken in connection with sensitization to the hapten diphenylcyclopropenone (DPC). The receptor source for this set is a man aged 40-55 years with alopecia areata. Some clones in this sample may be carry-over from other donors' samples. Both conserved end residues are part of each CDR3. The D gene is left open where the match is weak. Rows may omit the clone size; those that give it use once, few, many or a size class.

TRBV5-1	few	-	TRBJ2-7	CASSPGGRYEQYF	TGTGCCAGCTCACCTGGGGGCCGGTACGAGCAGTACTTC
TRBV20-1	-	TRBD2	TRBJ2-3	CSARGGSVADTQYF	TGCAGTGCTAGGGGCGGGAGTGTTGCAGATACGCAGTATTTT
TRBV12-3/TRBV12-4	few	-	TRBJ2-2	CASSFGQFLRDTGELFF	TGTGCCAGCAGTTTTGGTCAATTTTTAAGGGACACCGGGGAGCTGTTTTTT
TRBV24-1	once	-	TRBJ2-3	CATSDLTTFTDTQYF	TGTGCCACCAGTGATCTGACTACCTTCACAGATACGCAGTATTTT
TRBV5-1	-	TRBD1	TRBJ2-5	CASSLTGGPREETQYF	TGCGCCAGCAGCTTAACAGGGGGCCCGCGTGAGGAGACCCAGTACTTC
TRBV12-3/TRBV12-4	-	-	TRBJ1-4	CASSAPGNKLFF	TGTGCCAGCAGTGCCCCAGGGAATAAACTGTTTTTT
TRBV7-8	-	-	TRBJ1-4	CASSLWDRSEKLFF	TGTGCCAGCAGCTTATGGGACCGCAGTGAAAAACTGTTTTTT
TRBV7-2	few	-	TRBJ2-3	CASSLGTGTDTQYF	TGTGCCAGCAGCTTAGGGACAGGCACAGATACGCAGTATTTT
TRBV6-5	few	-	TRBJ1-1	CASSPPLGGGTEAFF	TGTGCCAGCAGCCCACCCCTGGGGGGAGGCACTGAAGCTTTCTTT
TRBV7-2	-	TRBD1	TRBJ1-2	CASSSRGTGDGGYTF	TGTGCCAGCAGCTCACGCGGGACAGGGGACGGGGGCTACACCTTC
TRBV9	-	TRBD1	TRBJ1-1	CASSVTGVTEAFF	TGTGCCAGCAGCGTAACAGGGGTTACTGAAGCTTTCTTT
TRBV10-1	few	TRBD1	TRBJ2-2	CASGQGTGELFF	TGCGCCAGCGGACAGGGCACCGGGGAGCTGTTTTTT
TRBV7-9	-	-	TRBJ2-1	CASSSNREHNEQFF	TGTGCCAGCAGCTCCAACAGGGAACACAATGAGCAGTTCTTC